This T cell receptor (beta chain) was observed in a study of OX40 agonist ivuxolimab in advanced cancers. The wider study: A mean age of about 56 years, range roughly 23 to 85, was recorded, and approximately 79% were male.

Clones were sequenced by immunoSEQ multiplex PCR, and TCRdb holds only the in-frame ones, with some missing. The sample has 55,000 to 90,000 clones; 82% are singletons. Individuals having autoimmune disease history or systemic immunosuppression were not enrolled. Baseline was the first blood sampling point, followed by cycle 4 day 1 and cycle 7 day 1. The V gene lost 0 bases and the J gene lost 5 bases, with 12 bases spanning the gap. There are 15 residues in the CDR3. Germline V CDR1 and CDR2: SNHLY, FYNNEI. This chain connects TRBV2 to TRBJ2-3; D perhaps matches TRBD1 (6 bases). The sequence derives from an adult with an advanced solid tumor such as melanoma, head and neck, liver or kidney cancer. The sample was CD4+ or CD8+ T cells sorted from blood, taken in a trial of the OX40 agonist ivuxolimab. Written as DNA, the CDR3 is TGTGCCAGCAGTGAAGCAGGGGGTAGGGTAGATACGCAGTATTTT. This codes for CASSEAGGRVDTQYF.